The present T cell receptor (beta chain) was sequenced within a study of T cell responses to AZD1222 COVID-19 vaccine. Germline V gene data show CDR1 as LGHNA and CDR2 as YSLEER. This CDR3 region has 16 residues. V shed 0 bases, J shed 6 bases, and the junction held 8 bases outside the gene matches. Clones were read by immunoSEQ multiplex PCR, and TCRdb kept only the in-frame ones, dropping some. The profile shows 150,000 to 200,000 clones, just over 90% of them singletons. V and J are TRBV4-3 and TRBJ2-1, with 7 bases lining up with TRBD2. The clonotype was recovered from an adult who received the AZD1222 COVID-19 vaccine. The starting material was peripheral blood, obtained 28 days after the second AZD1222 dose. Here the CDR3 reads CASSQDRGRPSNEQFF. CDR3 coding DNA: TGCGCCAGCAGCCAAGATCGCGGGAGACCCTCCAATGAGCAGTTCTTC.